The 20 T cell receptor beta chains below were found in one sample sequenced in a study of T cells in women clearing cervical HPV infection. Produced via immunoSEQ multiplex PCR; TCRdb's table is partial and in-frame only. The sample holds some 43,000 clones. Sequenced: blood buffy coat. Receptors originate from a woman between 18 and 70 years old with a cervical HPV16 infection that either progressed to CIN3+ or cleared (not recorded which).

Concerning this clone: Sequencing ends 3 residues short of the CDR3 end; the germline J gene provides the rest. The chain links TRBV28 to TRBJ1-6, with 7 bases fitting TRBD1. V lost 1 base to trimming and J lost 7 bases; unmatched junction nucleotides: 4. The CDR3 is made up of 15 amino acids. Germline lookup yields CDR1 MDHEN and CDR2 SYDVKM. CDR3 residues: CASSLSGGKNSPLHF. The covered CDR3 bases are TGTGCCAGCAGTTTATCAGGGGGAAAAAATTCACCC. Full variable domain (remainder filled in from reference TRBV28 and TRBJ1-6): DVKVTQSSRYLVKRTGEKVFLECVQDMDHENMFWYRQDPGLGLRLIYFSYDVKMKEKGDIPEGYSVSREKKERFSLILESASTNQTSMYLCASSLSGGKNSPLHFGNGTRLTVT.

As for this clone: The read ends 3 residues shy of where the CDR3 ends; the end is completed using the germline J gene. The J gene is TRBJ2-2, the V gene TRBV19, with 9 nucleotides matching TRBD1. This CDR3 is 16 amino acids long. Germline lookup yields CDR1 LNHDA and CDR2 SQIVND (reference sequence). CDR3 residues: CASKPGQGKSNSPLFF. The covered CDR3 bases are TGTGCCAGTAAACCGGGACAGGGAAAAAGTAATTCACCG. The whole variable domain, filled in from reference TRBV19 and TRBJ2-2, reads DGGITQSPKYLFRKEGQNVTLSCEQNLNHDAMYWYRQDPGQGLRLIYYSQIVNDFQKGDIAEGYSVSREKKESFPLTVTSAQKNPTAFYLCASKPGQGKSNSPLFFGEGSRLTVL.

For this clone: The read gets to within 3 residues of the CDR3 end, and the germline J gene fills in the rest. The chain combines TRBV7-9 with TRBJ1-6, with D unclear. Germline CDR1 is SEHNR and CDR2 is FQNEAQ (reference sequence). Trimming left V 5 bases short and J 5 bases short, with 13 bases between. This CDR3 is 15 amino acids long. CDR3 protein: CASSVQGFNNSPLHF. The DNA read from the CDR3 is TGTGCCAGCAGCGTACAAGGGTTTAATAATTCACCC.

Comments on this clone: Sequencing ends 3 residues short of the CDR3 end; the germline J gene provides the rest. This sequence joins TRBV11-2 and TRBJ2-1; 9 nucleotides agree with TRBD2. The CDR3 totals 15 residues. V lost 7 bases to trimming and J lost 2 bases; unmatched junction nucleotides: 6. The germline CDR1 and CDR2 sequences are SGHAT and FQNNGV. This chain's CDR3 is CASNAGGGAYNEQFF. Partial CDR3 DNA: TGTGCCAGCAACGCGGGCGGGGGGGCCTACAATGAG. Full variable domain (outside the CDR3, taken from reference TRBV11-2 and TRBJ2-1): EAGVAQSPRYKIIEKRQSVAFWCNPISGHATLYWYQQILGQGPKLLIQFQNNGVVDDSQLPKDRFSAERLKGVDSTLKIQPAKLEDSAVYLCASNAGGGAYNEQFFGPGTRLTVL.

For this clone: The CDR3 end is not reached by the read, which stops 3 residues before it; the germline J gene fills it in. The gene calls are TRBV20-1 and TRBJ2-7; TRBD1 agrees at 8 bases. V trimming: 1 base; J trimming: 4 bases; junction bases outside the gene matches: 6. Germline CDR1 is DFQATT and CDR2 is SNEGSKA (reference sequence). The CDR3 totals 14 residues. The CDR3 reads CSARAGQGGYEQYF. Partial CDR3 DNA: TGCAGTGCTAGAGCCGGACAGGGTGGATACGAG.

In the case of this clone: The CDR3 end falls 3 residues outside the read, so it is completed with the germline J gene. The chain employs TRBV2 and TRBJ2-3; TRBD1 agrees at 7 bases. CDR3 size: 13 residues. Germline CDR1 reads SNHLY; CDR2 reads FYNNEI. CDR3 loop: CASNQGVGETQYF. Incomplete CDR3 DNA: TGTGCCAGCAATCAGGGGGTGGGGGAGACG.

Concerning this clone: The CDR3 goes on 3 residues after the read ends, and that part is filled in from the germline J gene. This sequence joins TRBV30 and TRBJ2-3, with 16 bases fitting TRBD2. The germline V gene encodes CDR1 GTSNPN and CDR2 SVGIG (reference sequence). The CDR3 runs 15 residues. The part of the CDR3 DNA that was read is TGTGCCTGGAACACGGGACTAGCGGGGGGGCCGACG. It codes for CAWNTGLAGGPT. The whole CDR3 protein reads CAWNTGLAGGPTQYF. The entire variable domain, with the rest obtained from reference TRBV30 and TRBJ2-3, is as follows: SQTIHQWPATLVQPVGSPLSLECTVEGTSNPNLYWYRQAAGRGLQLLFYSVGIGQISSEVPQNLSASRPQDRQFILSSKKLLLSDSGFYLCAWNTGLAGGPTQYFGPGTRLTVL.

CDR3 sequence: CASSYRGEPYNEQFF. The covered CDR3 bases are TGTGCCAGCAGTTACAGGGGCGAACCCTACAATGAG. This chain joins TRBV11-1 and TRBJ2-1; the match to TRBD1 covers 7 bases. The missing CDR3 end, 3 residues past where the read stops, is filled in from the germline J gene. V lost 6 bases to trimming and J lost 2 bases; unmatched junction nucleotides: 7. From germline, CDR1 is SGHAT and CDR2 FQDESV (reference sequence). The CDR3 runs 15 residues.

As concerns this clone: The read ends 3 residues early relative to the CDR3; the germline J gene fills the gap. The chain uses TRBV10-3 and TRBJ1-1, with TRBD1 as a possible D gene (5 bases). Per germline, CDR1 ENHRY and CDR2 SYGVKD. V was clipped by 2 bases and J by 3 bases, with 13 bases between them. The CDR3 contains 15 residues. Partial CDR3 DNA: TGTGCCATCAGTGAGGGGCTGGGGGGAGACACTGAA. This encodes CAISEGLGGDTE. The whole CDR3 sequence is CAISEGLGGDTEAFF.

As regards this clone: The read gets to within 3 residues of the CDR3 end, and the germline J gene fills in the rest. This sequence joins TRBV19 and TRBJ1-1, with 7 bases that match TRBD1. The germline V gene encodes CDR1 LNHDA and CDR2 SQIVND (reference sequence). There are 10 residues in the CDR3. The CDR3 sequence: CASSDRAAFF. The part of the CDR3 DNA that was read is TGTGCCAGTAGTGACAGGGCA.

The DNA read from the CDR3 is TGTGCCAGCAGCGTCAGCTCCTACGAG. Protein sequence: CASSVSSYE. The whole CDR3 protein reads CASSVSSYEQYF. V is TRBV5-4 and J is TRBJ2-7, with no clear D. Sequencing ends 3 residues short of the CDR3 end; the germline J gene provides the rest. The germline V gene has CDR1 SGHNT and CDR2 YYREEE (reference sequence). Trimming pared 4 bases from V and 0 bases from J, leaving 5 bases between. The CDR3 covers 12 residues.

About this clone itself: With the read ending 3 residues before the CDR3 end, the germline J gene is used to fill in that end. The chain carries TRBV7-3 and TRBJ2-2; tentatively, D is TRBD1 (5 bases). CDR1 and CDR2 from the germline V gene are SGHTA and FQGTGA. The CDR3 has 16 amino acids. The DNA read from the CDR3 is TGTGCCAGCAGCCTTAGGGGTCCCTCCTATAATTCACCG. Its protein is CASSLRGPSYNSP. The entire CDR3 reads CASSLRGPSYNSPLFF.

Worth noting for this clone: The read ends 3 residues shy of where the CDR3 ends; the end is completed using the germline J gene. V is TRBV6-1 and J is TRBJ1-1, with 9 bases that match TRBD1. CDR3 length: 15 amino acids. CDR1 is MNHNS, CDR2 SASEGT, per germline. Trimming took 2 bases from V and 5 from J; bases not matched to a gene: 6. The sequenced CDR3 bases are TGTGCCAGCAGTGAAAACAGGGGGCTAAGGACTGAA. It yields the protein CASSENRGLRTE. The whole CDR3 protein reads CASSENRGLRTEAFF.

Points on this clone: The read ends 3 residues shy of where the CDR3 ends; the end is completed using the germline J gene. This rearrangement joins TRBV5-4 to TRBJ2-1, with 9 bases fitting TRBD1. The V segment lost 4 bases and the J segment 5 bases; nucleotides outside the gene matches: 7. The CDR3 is 15 residues long. Germline V gene lookup returns CDR1 SGHNT and CDR2 YYREEE (reference sequence). Incomplete CDR3 DNA: TGTGCCAGCAGCCTCCCGGGACAGGGCGACAATGAG. It specifies CASSLPGQGDNE. The CDR3, in full, reads CASSLPGQGDNEQFF.

In regard to this clone: Coverage ceases 3 residues before the CDR3 finishes, and the germline J gene fills in the end. J is TRBJ1-4 and V is TRBV2, with D perhaps matching TRBD1 (6 bases). V was shortened by 6 bases and J by 8 bases, with 13 bases between the two germline ends. The CDR3 spans 13 residues. In germline, CDR1 is SNHLY, CDR2 FYNNEI. The CDR3 protein is CASRYTRGEKLFF. The sequenced part of the CDR3 DNA is TGTGCCAGCAGATACACAAGGGGGGAAAAA.

In the case of this clone: The sequence runs out 3 residues before the end of the CDR3; the remainder is reconstructed from the germline J gene. V gene TRBV20-1 combines with J gene TRBJ2-5, with D possibly matching TRBD2 (6 bases). The ends were cut back, 5 bases at V and 2 bases at J, with 18 bases in the middle. CDR3 length: 15 residues. Germline V lookup: CDR1 DFQATT, CDR2 SNEGSKA (reference sequence). Here the CDR3 reads CSAYDAGLAQETQYF. The CDR3 bases that were read are TGCAGTGCTTACGACGCAGGGCTAGCGCAAGAGACC.

Concerning this clone: The read is 3 residues too short to cover the CDR3 end, so that end is filled in from the germline J gene. The rearrangement links TRBV9 to TRBJ2-2; a weak D match, TRBD1 (6 bases). Germline V CDR1 and CDR2: SGDLS, YYNGEE. The CDR3 extends over 13 amino acids. V was clipped by 5 bases and J by 6 bases, with 11 bases between them. CDR3 protein: CASRQGSAGELFF. CDR3 DNA (partial): TGTGCCAGCAGGCAGGGGTCCGCCGGGGAG. Together with reference TRBV9 and TRBJ2-2, the CDR3 gives the full variable domain: DSGVTQTPKHLITATGQRVTLRCSPRSGDLSVYWYQQSLDQGLQFLIQYYNGEERAKGNILERFSAQQFPDLHSELNLSSLELGDSALYFCASRQGSAGELFFGEGSRLTVL.

On this clone itself: From the germline J gene comes the end of the CDR3, since the read stops 3 residues before it. The chain recombines TRBV20-1 with TRBJ2-3; the match to TRBD1 covers 7 bases. The germline V gene encodes CDR1 DFQATT and CDR2 SNEGSKA (reference sequence). This CDR3 is 14 amino acids long. Here the CDR3 reads CSAIPGQRNQPQYF. The CDR3 bases that were read are TGCAGTGCTATTCCGGGACAGCGCAATCAGCCG.

On this clone itself: The read ends 3 residues early relative to the CDR3; the germline J gene fills the gap. The genes are TRBV20-1 and TRBJ2-7; 7 nucleotides line up with TRBD2. Losses at the gene ends were 1 base for V and 4 bases for J; bases not matched to a gene: 13. The CDR3 loop spans 16 amino acids. CDR1 is DFQATT, CDR2 SNEGSKA, per germline (reference sequence). CDR3 loop: CSARGDAGDSPYEQYF. The CDR3 DNA, read in part, is TGCAGTGCTAGAGGCGACGCGGGGGATTCCCCTTACGAG.

This clone is deemed medium-sized by its frequency. CDR3 region: CAIYRVGSATNEKLFF. The sequenced CDR3 bases are TGTGCCATTTACAGGGTAGGCTCAGCAACTAATGAAAAA. This chain joins TRBV10-3 and TRBJ1-4, with D perhaps matching TRBD1 (6 bases). The read gets to within 3 residues of the CDR3 end, and the germline J gene fills in the rest. Germline CDR1 is ENHRY and CDR2 is SYGVKD. This CDR3 has 16 amino acids. The V end was cut by 9 bases, the J end by 0 bases, with 17 bases between.